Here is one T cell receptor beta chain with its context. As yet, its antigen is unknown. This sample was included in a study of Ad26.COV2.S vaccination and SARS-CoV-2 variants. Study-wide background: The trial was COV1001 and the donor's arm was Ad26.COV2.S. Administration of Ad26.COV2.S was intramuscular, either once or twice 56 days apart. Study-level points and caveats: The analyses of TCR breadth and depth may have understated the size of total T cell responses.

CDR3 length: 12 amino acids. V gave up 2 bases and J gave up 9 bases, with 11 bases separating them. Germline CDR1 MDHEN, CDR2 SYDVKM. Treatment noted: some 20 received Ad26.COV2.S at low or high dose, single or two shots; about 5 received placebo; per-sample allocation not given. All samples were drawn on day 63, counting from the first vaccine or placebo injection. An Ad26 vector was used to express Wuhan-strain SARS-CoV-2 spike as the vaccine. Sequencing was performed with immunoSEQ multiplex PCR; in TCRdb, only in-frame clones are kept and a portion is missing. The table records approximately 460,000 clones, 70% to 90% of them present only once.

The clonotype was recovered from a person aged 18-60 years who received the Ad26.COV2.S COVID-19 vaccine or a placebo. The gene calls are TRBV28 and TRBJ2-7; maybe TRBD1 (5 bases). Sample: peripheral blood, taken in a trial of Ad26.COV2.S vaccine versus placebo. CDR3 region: CASSLKGLGQYF. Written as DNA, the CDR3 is TGTGCCAGCAGTTTAAAGGGGCTAGGGCAGTACTTC.